The 4 T cell receptor beta chains reported below all come from one sample, sequenced in a study of blood T cell repertoires in COVID-19. Using immunoSEQ multiplex PCR, the repertoire was profiled, and TCRdb retains in-frame clones only, with some absent. The sample shows roughly 130,000 clones, about 80% of them seen only once. Sequenced input: peripheral blood. The origin of the receptors is a woman aged 80 or older with acute or convalescent COVID-19.

The chain is built from TRBV9 and TRBJ1-1, with 7 bases aligning to TRBD1. Germline CDR1 and CDR2: SGDLS and YYNGEE. V lost 0 bases to trimming and J lost 7 bases; unmatched junction nucleotides: 9. The CDR3 has 15 residues. The CDR3 spells CASSVGPNRGREAFF. The CDR3 bases are TGTGCCAGCAGCGTAGGTCCGAACAGGGGCCGTGAAGCTTTCTTT.

The chain employs TRBV3-1 (or the pseudogene TRBV3-2) and TRBJ1-2; TRBD1 might be the D (5 bases). V lost 0 bases to trimming and J lost 14 bases, with 16 bases between them. Germline V gives CDR1 LGHDT, CDR2 YNNKEL (reference sequence). This CDR3 contains 13 residues. CDR3 in amino acids: CASSQDLVGTPTF. In nucleotides, the CDR3 is TGTGCCAGCAGCCAAGATTTAGTGGGGACTCCGACCTTC.

This clone has only a few counts. The V gene is TRBV4-1, the J gene TRBJ1-2, with D unresolved. V lost 0 bases to trimming and J lost 7 bases, with 12 bases between them. Germline V gene lookup returns CDR1 MGHRA and CDR2 YSYEKL. The CDR3 is 14 amino acids. CDR3 sequence reads: CASSQDSFAGGYTF. The CDR3 DNA follows: TGCGCCAGCAGCCAAGATAGCTTCGCTGGTGGCTACACCTTC.

The V gene is TRBV7-3, the J gene TRBJ2-7, with 7 nucleotides matching TRBD1. The germline gives CDR1 SGHTA, CDR2 FQGTGA. This CDR3 has 13 residues. V shed 1 base, J shed 5 bases, and the junction held 2 bases outside the gene matches. The CDR3 nucleotides read TGTGCCAGCAGCTTAAACAGGGGCGACGAGCAGTACTTC. Protein sequence: CASSLNRGDEQYF.